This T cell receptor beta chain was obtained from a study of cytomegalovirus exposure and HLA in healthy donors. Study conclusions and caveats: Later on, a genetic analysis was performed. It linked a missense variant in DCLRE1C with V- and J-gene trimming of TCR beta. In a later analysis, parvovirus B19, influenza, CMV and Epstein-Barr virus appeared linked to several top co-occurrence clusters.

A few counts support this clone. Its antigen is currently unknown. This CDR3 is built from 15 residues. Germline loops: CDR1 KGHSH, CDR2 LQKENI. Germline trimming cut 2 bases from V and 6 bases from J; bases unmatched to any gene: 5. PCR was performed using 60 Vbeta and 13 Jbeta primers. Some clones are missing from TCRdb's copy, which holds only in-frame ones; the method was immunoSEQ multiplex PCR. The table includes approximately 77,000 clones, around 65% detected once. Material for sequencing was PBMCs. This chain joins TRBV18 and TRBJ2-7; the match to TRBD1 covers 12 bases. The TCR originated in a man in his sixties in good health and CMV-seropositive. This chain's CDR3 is CASSPMGQGASEQYF. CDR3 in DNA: TGTGCCAGCTCACCAATGGGACAGGGGGCTTCCGAGCAGTACTTC. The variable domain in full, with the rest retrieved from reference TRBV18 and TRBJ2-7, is NAGVMQNPRHLVRRRGQEARLRCSPMKGHSHVYWYRQLPEEGLKFMVYLQKENIIDESGMPKERFSAEFPKEGPSILRIQQVVRGDSAAYFCASSPMGQGASEQYFGPGTRLTVT.